This T cell receptor (beta chain) was observed in a study of T-cell memory formation after mild COVID-19. Study results and limitations: The finding that pre-infection memory included some responding clones suggested that cross-reactive memory joined. CD4/CD8 balance held among clones contracting day 15 to 85, and later expanders leaned CD4+.

5'RACE with constant-segment primers yielded barcoded, UMI-tagged TCR alpha and TCR beta cDNA libraries. TCRdb re-called the 5' RACE reads through MiXCR, storing one row per CDR3 protein. In the table there are around 140,000 distinct CDR3 sequences, under 30% of which are singletons. On this clonotype itself: Its specificity is not known.

The CDR3 is made up of 15 amino acids. The germline gives CDR1 LNHNV, CDR2 YYDKDF (reference sequence). With 2 bases removed from V and 3 bases from J, the gap between germline ends came to 13 bases. This clonotype was sampled from an adult woman who had mild COVID-19 (a few samples of this study predate the infection). Cell type and time point are not known. Sequenced input: PBMCs or a T cell subset sorted from them (not recorded which). V is TRBV15 and J is TRBJ1-2; possibly TRBD1 for D (6 bases). The CDR3 region is CATSRPSGQDYGYTF. The CDR3 DNA reads as TGTGCCACCAGCAGACCCTCGGGACAAGACTATGGCTACACCTTC.